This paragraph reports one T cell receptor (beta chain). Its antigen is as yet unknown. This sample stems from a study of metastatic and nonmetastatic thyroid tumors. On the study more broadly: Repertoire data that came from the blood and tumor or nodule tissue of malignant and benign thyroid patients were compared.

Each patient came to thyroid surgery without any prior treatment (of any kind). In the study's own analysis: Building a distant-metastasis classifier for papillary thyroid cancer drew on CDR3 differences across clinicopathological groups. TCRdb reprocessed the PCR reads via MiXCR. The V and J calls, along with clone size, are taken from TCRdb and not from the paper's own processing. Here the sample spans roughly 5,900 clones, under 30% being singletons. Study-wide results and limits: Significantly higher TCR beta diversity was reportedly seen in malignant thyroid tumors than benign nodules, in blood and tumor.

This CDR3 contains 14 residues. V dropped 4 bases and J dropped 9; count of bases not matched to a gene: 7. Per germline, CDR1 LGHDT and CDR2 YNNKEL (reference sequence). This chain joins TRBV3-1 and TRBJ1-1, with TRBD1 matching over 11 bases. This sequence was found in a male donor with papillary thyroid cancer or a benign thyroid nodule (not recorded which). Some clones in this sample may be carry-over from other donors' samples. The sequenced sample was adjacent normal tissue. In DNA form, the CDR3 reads TGTGCCAGCAGCCTGGGACAGGGGGTTCAGCAAGCTTTCTTT. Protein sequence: CASSLGQGVQQAFF. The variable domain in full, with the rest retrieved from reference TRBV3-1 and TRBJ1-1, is DTAVSQTPKYLVTQMGNDKSIKCEQNLGHDTMYWYKQDSKKFLKIMFSYNNKELIINETVPNRFSPKSPDKAHLNLHINSLELGDSAVYFCASSLGQGVQQAFFGQGTRLTVV.